Below are 3 T cell receptor beta chains sequenced from a single sample in a study of T cell responses to AZD1222 COVID-19 vaccine. Assay: immunoSEQ multiplex PCR; the TCRdb copy retains only in-frame clones and omits some. The sample records around 150,000 clones, 85% to 95% being singletons. Here the sequenced sample was peripheral blood, taken 28 days after the second AZD1222 dose. These receptors originate from an adult who received the AZD1222 COVID-19 vaccine.

This CDR3 is CASKSGRGRTGNTIYF. The CDR3 DNA follows: TGTGCCAGCAAAAGCGGCCGAGGGAGAACTGGAAACACCATATATTTT. The chain couples TRBV14 to TRBJ1-3; no clear D. The CDR3 length is 16 residues. Germline CDR1 is SGHDN and CDR2 is FVKESK. Between the trimmed V and J ends, which lost 7 bases and 2 bases, there was a span of 18 bases. The complete variable domain, with remaining parts taken from reference TRBV14 and TRBJ1-3, reads EAGVTQFPSHSVIEKGQTVTLRCDPISGHDNLYWYRRVMGKEIKFLLHFVKESKQDESGMPNNRFLAERTGGTYSTLKVQPAELEDSGVYFCASKSGRGRTGNTIYFGEGSWLTVV.

This chain uses TRBV9 with TRBJ1-2, with D uncertain. V was cut by 0 bases and J by 5 bases, with 17 bases left in between. Germline V gives CDR1 SGDLS, CDR2 YYNGEE. CDR3 length: 16 amino acids. The CDR3 sequence is CASSVATVRGLYGYTF. As DNA, the CDR3 is TGTGCCAGCAGCGTAGCAACAGTTCGGGGTTTGTATGGCTACACCTTC.

V usage is TRBV6-1 and J usage is TRBJ1-5, with 7 nucleotides matching TRBD1. V lost 4 bases and J lost 5; bases outside the gene matches: 14. The CDR3 is 17 amino acids. Looked up from germline, CDR1 is MNHNS and CDR2 is SASEGT. The CDR3 reads CASSGHRQGRVDQPQHF. CDR3 coding DNA: TGTGCCAGCAGTGGCCATAGACAGGGCAGAGTGGATCAGCCCCAGCATTTT.